The 14 T cell receptor beta chains in this list originate from one sample, sequenced in a study of early stage breast cancer tumors. Sequencing was performed with immunoSEQ multiplex PCR; in TCRdb, only in-frame clones are kept and a portion is missing. Among some 2,000 clones listed, roughly 71% were seen once. Material: normal breast tissue next to the tumor. The source of these receptors is a person aged 40 to 49 with breast cancer.

V gene TRBV29-1 combines with J gene TRBJ1-3; D unresolved. V gave up 4 bases and J gave up 4 bases, with 5 bases separating them. Germline V gives CDR1 SQVTM, CDR2 ANQGSEA. The CDR3 is 11 residues long. The CDR3 region is CSVAGGNTIYF. The CDR3 bases are TGCAGCGTTGCTGGGGGAAACACCATATATTTT.

The rearrangement uses TRBV30 and TRBJ2-7; D might be TRBD1 or TRBD2, each matching 5 bases. Per germline, CDR1 GTSNPN and CDR2 SVGIG (reference sequence). The CDR3 extends over 14 amino acids. Trimming removed 4 bases at V and 3 bases at J, with 16 bases between. CDR3 sequence: CAWTHGTAFYEQYF. The DNA for the CDR3 is TGTGCCTGGACCCACGGGACGGCCTTCTACGAGCAGTACTTC.

The chain combines TRBV9 with TRBJ2-1, with 10 nucleotides matching TRBD2. From germline, CDR1 is SGDLS and CDR2 YYNGEE. V was clipped by 6 bases and J by 2 bases; unmatched bases: 5. CDR3 length equals 15 residues. As DNA, the CDR3 is TGTGCCAGCACCCTAGCGGGAGAACCCTACAATGAGCAGTTCTTC. Amino acids: CASTLAGEPYNEQFF.

This clone occurred a few times. The gene calls are TRBV5-4 and TRBJ2-5; 8 positions match TRBD1. The germline CDR1 and CDR2 sequences are SGHNT and YYREEE (reference sequence). This CDR3 comprises 14 residues. Trimming removed 6 bases from V and 2 bases from J; junction bases left unmatched: 6. Here the CDR3 reads CASTTGQVQETQYF. In DNA form, the CDR3 reads TGTGCCAGCACCACGGGACAGGTGCAAGAGACCCAGTACTTC.

The CDR3 coding sequence is TGTGCCAGCAGTGCCTATGGGCAAGAGACCCAGTACTTC. This translates into CASSAYGQETQYF. The chain combines TRBV2 with TRBJ2-5; D gene uncertain. This CDR3 is 13 amino acids long. V was pared by 4 bases and J by 2 bases, with 8 bases between. From germline, CDR1 is SNHLY and CDR2 FYNNEI.

The rearrangement joins TRBV5-1 to TRBJ2-3; D is possibly TRBD1 (6 bases). Germline-derived CDR1 and CDR2 are SGHRS and YFSETQ. V gave up 4 bases and J gave up 0 bases, with 21 bases separating them. The CDR3 spans 18 residues. CDR3 bases: TGCGCCAGCAGCGGACGGGGTACAGGGATTCCTAGCACAGATACGCAGTATTTT. This gives the protein CASSGRGTGIPSTDTQYF.

V and J are TRBV2 and TRBJ1-2; 10 bases are a match to TRBD1. Looked up from germline, CDR1 is SNHLY and CDR2 is FYNNEI. The J segment lost 8 bases and the V segment lost 7 bases, leaving 10 bases of the junction unmatched. This CDR3 region has 14 residues. The CDR3 region has the DNA TGTGCCAGCACACCCTTAGGACAGGGGGTCGGCTACACCTTC. Amino acid sequence: CASTPLGQGVGYTF.

This clone was seen only a few times. Here the CDR3 reads CASSSGTPLAKNIQYF. DNA of the CDR3: TGTGCCAGCAGCTCCGGGACACCCCTAGCCAAAAACATTCAGTACTTC. The chain couples TRBV27 to TRBJ2-4; weak D call: TRBD1 (6 bases). The germline V and J ends were trimmed by 6 bases and 0 bases, with 15 bases remaining between them. The length of the CDR3 is 16 residues. CDR1 is MNHEY and CDR2 is SMNVEV in the germline V gene (reference sequence).

There are a few counts of this clone. The V call is TRBV5-1, the J call TRBJ2-7; no firm D call. The CDR3 totals 15 residues. Trimming removed 0 bases at V and 2 bases at J, with 12 bases between. Germline values: CDR1 SGHRS, CDR2 YFSETQ. The CDR3 DNA sequence: TGCGCCAGCAGCTTGGGGGCTTCCCAGACCTACGAGCAGTACTTC. Translated, it gives CASSLGASQTYEQYF.

CDR3: CASSPSDLADTQYF. DNA of the CDR3: TGTGCCAGCAGCCCGAGCGACTTGGCAGATACGCAGTATTTT. V gene TRBV7-7 combines with J gene TRBJ2-3; D is uncertain. The germline V gene encodes CDR1 SSHAT and CDR2 FNYEAQ (reference sequence). This CDR3 contains 14 residues. V was shortened by 5 bases and J by 4 bases, with 13 bases between the two germline ends.

The chain recombines TRBV30 with TRBJ2-2; D remains unclear. The CDR3 loop spans 12 amino acids. V dropped 0 bases and J dropped 2 bases, with 1 base sitting between them. Germline CDR1 is GTSNPN and CDR2 is SVGIG (reference sequence). CDR3 sequence reads: CAWSVNTGELFF. The DNA for the CDR3 is TGTGCCTGGAGTGTAAACACCGGGGAGCTGTTTTTT.

This chain connects TRBV7-6 to TRBJ2-1; D gene unclear. This CDR3 is 14 amino acids long. Trimming pared 0 bases from V and 1 base from J, leaving 4 bases between. The germline V gene encodes CDR1 SGHVS and CDR2 FNYEAQ. The CDR3 reads CASSLAGSYNEQFF. In DNA form, the CDR3 reads TGTGCCAGCAGCTTAGCCGGGTCCTACAATGAGCAGTTCTTC.

The chain joins TRBV9 to TRBJ2-1; 8 bases are shared with TRBD2. The length of the CDR3 is 13 residues. V dropped 3 bases and J dropped 5; count of bases not matched to a gene: 1. From germline, CDR1 is SGDLS and CDR2 YYNGEE. CDR3 DNA: TGTGCCAGCAGCGCACTAGCGGACAATGAGCAGTTCTTC. It encodes CASSALADNEQFF.

CDR3 in amino acids: CAIRYDRENTEAFF. The CDR3 DNA reads as TGTGCCATCAGATACGACAGGGAGAACACTGAAGCTTTCTTT. The chain employs TRBV10-3 and TRBJ1-1; 7 bases fit TRBD1. Germline V gene sequence: CDR1 ENHRY, CDR2 SYGVKD. Trimming took 6 bases from V and 1 from J; bases not matched to a gene: 5. This CDR3 contains 14 residues.